This T cell receptor (beta chain) originates from a study of early T cells in non-severe SARS-CoV-2 infection. The wider study: The authors sequenced bulk RNA from unsorted whole blood, leaving chains unpaired.

Individual cDNA molecules were tagged with unique molecular identifiers. A single record per CDR3 protein comes from TCRdb applying MiXCR to the 5' RACE reads. The sample lists some 64,000 distinct CDR3 sequences, about 10% occurring once. This clonotype appeared many times. The germline V and J ends were trimmed by 6 bases and 6 bases, with 15 bases remaining between them. Germline V gene lookup returns CDR1 MNHEY and CDR2 SVGEGT. The CDR3 is 13 residues long. The sample comprised whole blood. The chain carries TRBV6-2 or TRBV6-3 and TRBJ2-7; the D gene is possibly TRBD2 (6 bases). The source is an adult who was a healthcare worker with PCR-confirmed SARS-CoV-2 infection or an uninfected control (not recorded which). DNA of the CDR3: TGTGCCAGCAGCTACCCCTCGGGGGTCGAGCAGTACTTC. Residues: CASSYPSGVEQYF.